Following are 25 T cell receptor beta chains from one sample sequenced in a study of T-cell reconstitution after alpha-beta-depleted transplantation in children. Preparation of the TCRbeta library involved a method that used unique molecular identifiers. TCRdb passed the PCR reads through MiXCR, listing each CDR3 protein once. The profile shows around 960,000 distinct CDR3 sequences, roughly 31% of them singletons. The sample here was PBMCs, mostly from graft donor cells, taken 360 days after TCRalphabeta/CD19-depleted stem cell transplant. These receptor sequences come from a boy younger than two who had a stem cell transplant for SCID, so the T cells may come from the graft donor.

The chain links TRBV18 to TRBJ2-5; D may match TRBD1 or TRBD2 (5 bases each). This CDR3 has 15 amino acids. The V end was cut by 0 bases, the J end by 5 bases, with 13 bases between. In germline, CDR1 is KGHSH, CDR2 LQKENI. This chain's CDR3 is CASSPPPSWGETQYF. In DNA, the CDR3 is TGTGCCAGCTCACCACCGCCTAGCTGGGGGGAGACCCAGTACTTC. Full variable domain (remainder filled in from reference TRBV18 and TRBJ2-5): NAGVMQNPRHLVRRRGQEARLRCSPMKGHSHVYWYRQLPEEGLKFMVYLQKENIIDESGMPKERFSAEFPKEGPSILRIQQVVRGDSAAYFCASSPPPSWGETQYFGPGTRLLVL.

In its sample, this clonotype was seen a few times. Here the CDR3 DNA reads TGTGCCAGCAGTTCCCCGGGAGGGGAGGATACTGAAGCTTTCTTT. It codes for CASSSPGGEDTEAFF. The rearrangement joins TRBV6-8 to TRBJ1-1, with D possibly TRBD1 on 5 matching bases. The CDR3 loop spans 15 amino acids. The V end lost 4 bases, the J end lost 5 bases, and 17 bases lay between the germline ends. The germline gives CDR1 MNHGY, CDR2 SAAAGT.

This chain connects TRBV7-9 to TRBJ2-1; no definite D call. CDR3 length: 12 residues. V was cut by 5 bases and J by 4 bases, with 6 bases left in between. Germline-derived CDR1 and CDR2 are SEHNR and FQNEAQ (reference sequence). The CDR3 DNA reads TGTGCCAGCAGCACACGATACAATGAGCAGTTCTTC. This translates into CASSTRYNEQFF. The variable domain in full, completed from reference TRBV7-9 and TRBJ2-1, reads DTGVSQNPRHKITKRGQNVTFRCDPISEHNRLYWYRQTLGQGPEFLTYFQNEAQLEKSRLLSDRFSAERPKGSFSTLEIQRTEQGDSAMYLCASSTRYNEQFFGPGTRLTVL.

The table lists this clonotype with a few counts. This sequence joins TRBV7-3 and TRBJ2-2; maybe TRBD1 (5 bases). Germline values: CDR1 SGHTA, CDR2 FQGTGA. The V end lost 1 base, the J end lost 0 bases, and 9 bases lay between the germline ends. This CDR3 spans 16 amino acids. CDR3 amino acids: CASSLIGASNTGELFF. The DNA for the CDR3 is TGTGCCAGCAGCTTAATTGGGGCGTCGAACACCGGGGAGCTGTTTTTT. Full variable domain (remainder filled in from reference TRBV7-3 and TRBJ2-2): GAGVSQTPSNKVTEKGKYVELRCDPISGHTALYWYRQSLGQGPEFLIYFQGTGAADDSGLPNDRFFAVRPEGSVSTLKIQRTERGDSAVYLCASSLIGASNTGELFFGEGSRLTVL.

The chain employs TRBV5-1 and TRBJ2-1; TRBD2 matches at 11 bases. Trimming cost V 3 bases and J 5 bases; bases outside gene matches: 16. The CDR3 extends over 19 amino acids. Germline loops: CDR1 SGHRS, CDR2 YFSETQ. The CDR3 DNA sequence: TGCGCCAGCAGCTCCCCTTCCTTCAATATAGCGGGGGGGCACAATGAGCAGTTCTTC. It is translated as CASSSPSFNIAGGHNEQFF.

This clonotype was seen a handful of times. This sequence joins TRBV14 and TRBJ1-3; D gene ambiguous. Germline loops: CDR1 SGHDN, CDR2 FVKESK. The V gene lost 3 bases and the J gene lost 8 bases, with 8 bases spanning the gap. The CDR3 loop spans 12 amino acids. This CDR3 is CASSQSRHTIYF. CDR3 DNA sequence: TGTGCCAGCAGCCAGTCGCGGCACACCATATATTTT.

This clonotype was counted a few times. This chain joins TRBV6-1 and TRBJ1-1; no clear D. The CDR3 is 16 residues long. V lost 6 bases to trimming and J lost 3 bases, with 20 bases between them. Germline CDR1 MNHNS, CDR2 SASEGT. The CDR3 spells CASRTRRQAMDTEAFF. The CDR3 DNA sequence: TGTGCCAGCAGAACAAGACGTCAGGCAATGGACACTGAAGCTTTCTTT.

This clonotype was detected only a few times. V is TRBV4-2 and J is TRBJ1-1; a weak D match, TRBD1 (6 bases). V was clipped by 3 bases and J by 4 bases, with 9 bases between them. Germline assignment: CDR1 LGHNA and CDR2 YNFKEQ. The CDR3 covers 13 residues. The CDR3 region is CASSQVQGTEAFF. DNA of the CDR3: TGTGCCAGCAGCCAGGTACAGGGCACTGAAGCTTTCTTT.

This clonotype has a handful of counts. The chain carries TRBV12-3 or TRBV12-4 and TRBJ2-7; maybe TRBD2 (6 bases). The CDR3 has 14 residues. Deletions cut 5 bases from V and 7 bases from J, with 18 bases between. The CDR3 loop is CASSATPGRGEQYF. CDR3 nucleotides: TGTGCCAGCAGTGCCACCCCCGGTCGGGGGGAGCAGTACTTC.

This clonotype has more than one count but fewer than ten. The rearrangement links TRBV4-3 to TRBJ2-1; D gene unclear. The germline gives CDR1 LGHNA, CDR2 YSLEER. CDR3 size: 16 residues. Trimming stripped 3 bases from V and 3 bases from J, with 15 bases between. CDR3 region: CASSQEGRPLYNEQFF. The CDR3 DNA reads as TGCGCCAGCAGCCAGGAAGGACGGCCCCTCTACAATGAGCAGTTCTTC.

This clonotype was seen only a few times. This sequence joins TRBV20-1 and TRBJ2-3; TRBD2 agrees at 8 bases. V lost 2 bases to trimming and J lost 2 bases; unmatched junction nucleotides: 12. This CDR3 has 17 amino acids. Germline assignment: CDR1 DFQATT and CDR2 SNEGSKA (reference sequence). CDR3 region: CSARLLHRGGFTDTQYF. The CDR3 DNA is TGCAGTGCTAGATTACTTCATCGGGGGGGGTTCACAGATACGCAGTATTTT.

The table lists this clonotype with a few counts. The J gene is TRBJ1-5, the V gene TRBV27, with a weak D call TRBD1 (5 bases). Per germline, CDR1 MNHEY and CDR2 SMNVEV (reference sequence). This CDR3 is built from 15 residues. Trimming shortened V by 5 bases and J by 6 bases, and 17 bases separated the two germline ends. For the CDR3, the DNA is TGTGCCAGCAGTACCGCAGGGTTTGGGGGTCAGCCCCAGCATTTT. Its protein is CASSTAGFGGQPQHF.

The V call is TRBV7-9, the J call TRBJ2-5; D is undetermined. Deletions cut 0 bases from V and 3 bases from J, with 17 bases between. The CDR3 has 17 residues. CDR1 and CDR2 (germline): SEHNR, FQNEAQ (reference sequence). In nucleotides, the CDR3 is TGTGCCAGCAGCTTAGCGGGGATCATATGGCTCGAAGAGACCCAGTACTTC. It specifies CASSLAGIIWLEETQYF.

This clonotype was seen many times. The gene calls are TRBV3-1 and TRBJ2-5; D gene ambiguous. The CDR3 totals 13 residues. Germline values: CDR1 LGHDT, CDR2 YNNKEL (reference sequence). Trimming stripped 1 base from V and 1 base from J, with 4 bases between. The CDR3 reads CASSQAGQETQYF. The CDR3 DNA sequence: TGTGCCAGCAGCCAAGCGGGCCAAGAGACCCAGTACTTC.

The CDR3 region has the DNA TGCAGTGCTCCGGGCACTCCCTACGAGCAGTACTTC. Protein: CSAPGTPYEQYF. The rearrangement links TRBV20-1 to TRBJ2-7; D is undetermined. V lost 5 bases and J lost 2, with 10 bases in between. CDR1 and CDR2 from the germline V gene are DFQATT and SNEGSKA (reference sequence). This CDR3 contains 12 residues.

This clonotype was seen only a few times. CDR3 loop: CASSLVTGSAMDTQYF. Written as DNA, the CDR3 is TGTGCCAGCAGCTTAGTCACAGGTTCGGCGATGGATACGCAGTATTTT. This chain joins TRBV7-2 and TRBJ2-3, with TRBD1 as a possible D gene (5 bases). CDR3 length: 16 residues. CDR1 is SGHTA, CDR2 FQGNSA, per germline. The V end lost 1 base, the J end lost 6 bases, and 17 bases lay between the germline ends. Together with reference TRBV7-2 and TRBJ2-3, the CDR3 gives the full variable domain: GAGVSQSPSNKVTEKGKDVELRCDPISGHTALYWYRQSLGQGLEFLIYFQGNSAPDKSGLPSDRFSAERTGGSVSTLTIQRTQQEDSAVYLCASSLVTGSAMDTQYFGPGTRLTVL.

The CDR3, as DNA: TGTGCCAGCAGTGCAGACAGGGCCACCGGGGAGCTGTTTTTT. This sequence encodes CASSADRATGELFF. The chain links TRBV2 to TRBJ2-2, with 7 bases matching TRBD1. This CDR3 region has 14 residues. V was pared by 4 bases and J by 4 bases, with 3 bases of the junction left unmatched. The germline CDR1 and CDR2 sequences are SNHLY and FYNNEI.

The J gene is TRBJ2-5, the V gene TRBV12-3 or TRBV12-4; perhaps TRBD1 as D (6 bases). The V end was cut by 2 bases, the J end by 5 bases, with 9 bases between. CDR3 length: 13 amino acids. The CDR3 region is CASSLRDTETQYF. The DNA for the CDR3 is TGTGCCAGCAGTTTACGGGACACGGAGACCCAGTACTTC.

The rearrangement uses TRBV2 and TRBJ2-5; D unresolved. Germline values: CDR1 SNHLY, CDR2 FYNNEI. This CDR3 contains 14 residues. The V end lost 4 bases, the J end lost 2 bases, and 11 bases lay between the germline ends. The CDR3, as DNA: TGTGCCAGCAGTGCCTTGACACTTCAAGAGACCCAGTACTTC. Its protein is CASSALTLQETQYF.

This clonotype was seen more than once but under ten times. This CDR3 is CASSLAPHVYNEQFF. The CDR3 bases are TGTGCCAGCAGTTTGGCCCCGCACGTCTACAATGAGCAGTTCTTC. The chain couples TRBV6-5 to TRBJ2-1; D ambiguous. Germline V gene lookup returns CDR1 MNHEY and CDR2 SVGAGI. V gave up 4 bases and J gave up 3 bases, with 13 bases separating them. The CDR3 is 15 residues long.

The chain recombines TRBV6-2 or TRBV6-3 with TRBJ2-3, with unresolved D. The CDR3 runs to 14 residues. CDR1 is MNHEY and CDR2 is SVGEGT in the germline V gene. Trimming removed 6 bases at V and 3 bases at J, with 13 bases between. The CDR3: CASRPTLVTDTQYF. CDR3 coding DNA: TGTGCCAGCAGGCCCACCCTAGTAACAGATACGCAGTATTTT.

This clonotype appeared a few times. The genes are TRBV14 and TRBJ2-5, with no clear D. There are 14 residues in the CDR3. Germline V lookup: CDR1 SGHDN, CDR2 FVKESK. Trimming took 1 base from V and 5 from J, leaving 11 bases between them. The CDR3 spells CASSQVRFGETQYF. The CDR3 bases are TGTGCCAGCAGCCAAGTCAGGTTCGGGGAGACCCAGTACTTC.

At least ten counts were recorded for this clonotype. CDR3 nucleotide sequence: TGCAGTGCTCTACTAGCGGGGGGGCTCACAGATACGCAGTATTTT. Its protein product is CSALLAGGLTDTQYF. The genes are TRBV20-1 and TRBJ2-3, with TRBD2 identical over 13 bases. The V segment lost 5 bases and the J segment 2 bases; nucleotides outside the gene matches: 4. Germline loops: CDR1 DFQATT, CDR2 SNEGSKA (reference sequence). The CDR3 spans 15 residues.

This clonotype has just a few counts. This chain links TRBV15 with TRBJ2-1; 8 bases align to TRBD2. The germline CDR1 and CDR2 sequences are LNHNV and YYDKDF (reference sequence). This CDR3 comprises 15 residues. The V segment lost 4 bases and the J segment 7 bases; nucleotides outside the gene matches: 9. CDR3 sequence: CATSTSGGLWNEQFF. The CDR3 DNA is TGTGCCACCAGCACCTCGGGGGGGCTTTGGAATGAGCAGTTCTTC.

This clonotype was found a few times. The rearrangement links TRBV10-2 to TRBJ2-1; TRBD2 matches at 9 bases. V lost 3 bases, J lost 3 bases, and 6 bases stayed unmatched. The CDR3 is 16 residues long. Looked up from germline, CDR1 is WSHSY and CDR2 is SAAADI. The CDR3 nucleotides read TGCGCCAGCAGTGATTGGCGAGCGGGGGGCTACAATGAGCAGTTCTTC. Its protein is CASSDWRAGGYNEQFF.